This entry lists 14 T cell receptor beta chains sequenced from one sample in a study of blood T cell repertoires in COVID-19. The repertoire was sequenced with immunoSEQ multiplex PCR; TCRdb's copy has only in-frame clones and lacks some. The data show 200,000 to 300,000 clones, around 85% seen once. Sequencing was carried out using PBMCs or T cells enriched from blood (not recorded which). The receptors derive from a woman between 40 and 50 years old with acute COVID-19.

This rearrangement joins TRBV5-6 to TRBJ1-2, with D maybe TRBD1 (6 bases). Germline lookup yields CDR1 SGHDT and CDR2 YYEEEE. The CDR3 totals 14 residues. The V and J ends lost 3 bases and 4 bases respectively, with 13 bases between them. In DNA form, the CDR3 reads TGTGCCAGCAGCTCCGGACAGTGGAGCTATGGCTACACCTTC. It is translated as CASSSGQWSYGYTF.

This sequence joins TRBV7-9 and TRBJ2-1; TRBD2 agrees at 7 bases. There are 14 residues in the CDR3. J was trimmed by 3 bases and V by 5 bases; bases with no gene match: 4. Germline V CDR1 and CDR2: SEHNR, FQNEAQ (reference sequence). CDR3 bases: TGTGCCAGCAGCGGGAGGGCTTACTACAATGAGCAGTTCTTC. It is translated as CASSGRAYYNEQFF.

The gene calls are TRBV14 and TRBJ2-5, with D possibly matching TRBD2 (6 bases). Trimming removed 0 bases from V and 5 bases from J, with 22 bases in between. Germline CDR1 is SGHDN and CDR2 is FVKESK. CDR3 length: 18 residues. The CDR3 DNA follows: TGTGCCAGCAGCCAAGAGGAAGTCAGTGGGCGCGGGGTGGAGACCCAGTACTTC. Residues: CASSQEEVSGRGVETQYF.

This chain uses TRBV7-6 with TRBJ2-2; D might be TRBD1 (6 bases). V was shortened by 5 bases and J by 1 base, with 14 bases between the two germline ends. The CDR3 has 16 residues. In germline, CDR1 is SGHVS, CDR2 FNYEAQ. The CDR3 reads CASSRTGTVNTGELFF. DNA of the CDR3: TGTGCCAGCAGCCGCACAGGGACGGTGAACACCGGGGAGCTGTTTTTT.

This clone occurred a few times. J is TRBJ2-5 and V is TRBV19; TRBD2 matches 12 bases. This CDR3 contains 14 residues. The germline V gene has CDR1 LNHDA and CDR2 SQIVND (reference sequence). J gave up 4 bases and V 6 bases, and 3 bases lay outside the gene matches. This CDR3 is CASRTSGSVETQYF. In DNA form, the CDR3 reads TGTGCCAGTAGGACTAGCGGGAGCGTAGAGACCCAGTACTTC.

The J gene is TRBJ2-1, the V gene TRBV6-5, with 7 nucleotides matching TRBD2. V was pared by 7 bases and J by 5 bases, with 11 bases of the junction left unmatched. CDR3 length: 15 residues. CDR1 and CDR2 (germline): MNHEY, SVGAGI. The CDR3 coding sequence is TGTGCCAGCAAGGGGCGGGAGCCCCTGGACAATGAGCAGTTCTTC. As protein: CASKGREPLDNEQFF.

This chain uses TRBV6-2 or TRBV6-3 with TRBJ2-3, with 10 bases identical to TRBD2. J was trimmed by 0 bases and V by 4 bases; bases with no gene match: 7. This CDR3 contains 17 residues. From germline, CDR1 is MNHEY and CDR2 SVGEGT. The CDR3, as DNA: TGTGCCAGCAGTTCAGGACTAGCGGCAGATAGCACAGATACGCAGTATTTT. Translating gives CASSSGLAADSTDTQYF.

This clone was observed a handful of times. The V gene is TRBV2, the J gene TRBJ2-2; TRBD1 matches at 7 bases. Germline loops: CDR1 SNHLY, CDR2 FYNNEI. This CDR3 has 14 amino acids. The V segment lost 4 bases and the J segment 1 base; nucleotides outside the gene matches: 0. CDR3 DNA: TGTGCCAGCAGTGGACAGGGGAACACCGGGGAGCTGTTTTTT. This codes for CASSGQGNTGELFF.

V is TRBV11-2 and J is TRBJ1-5, with 9 bases that match TRBD1. CDR1 and CDR2 (germline): SGHAT, FQNNGV. The CDR3 is 15 residues long. Unmatched junction bases numbered 3, after V lost 5 bases and J lost 1 base. CDR3 nucleotide sequence: TGTGCCAGCAGCCCACAGGGGGCGAGCAATCAGCCCCAGCATTTT. It yields the protein CASSPQGASNQPQHF.

The V call is TRBV29-1, the J call TRBJ2-5; 9 bases map to TRBD1. J gave up 4 bases and V 4 bases, and 4 bases lay outside the gene matches. CDR3 length equals 13 residues. Germline V gene lookup returns CDR1 SQVTM and CDR2 ANQGSEA. This CDR3 reads CSVAETGGETQYF. CDR3 in DNA: TGCAGCGTTGCGGAGACAGGGGGAGAGACCCAGTACTTC.

The chain uses TRBV5-1 and TRBJ2-1; 10 bases are a match to TRBD2. Germline-derived CDR1 and CDR2 are SGHRS and YFSETQ. Trimming took 4 bases from V and 5 from J; bases not matched to a gene: 9. The CDR3 spans 16 residues. CDR3 nucleotide sequence: TGCGCCAGCAGCGCAACCCTAGCGGGAGAGAACAATGAGCAGTTCTTC. Encoded protein: CASSATLAGENNEQFF. The variable domain in full, with the rest retrieved from reference TRBV5-1 and TRBJ2-1, is KAGVTQTPRYLIKTRGQQVTLSCSPISGHRSVSWYQQTPGQGLQFLFEYFSETQRNKGNFPGRFSGRQFSNSRSEMNVSTLELGDSALYLCASSATLAGENNEQFFGPGTRLTVL.

V usage is TRBV13 and J usage is TRBJ2-2; 9 nucleotides match TRBD1. V trimming: 0 bases; J trimming: 4 bases; junction bases outside the gene matches: 12. This CDR3 is 19 amino acids long. Germline CDR1 reads PRHDT; CDR2 reads FYEKMQ (reference sequence). The CDR3 reads CASSLGLGTGQGGTGELFF. The CDR3 nucleotides read TGTGCCAGCAGCTTAGGCCTTGGGACGGGACAGGGTGGCACCGGGGAGCTGTTTTTT.

DNA of the CDR3: TGTGCCAGCAGCCAAGATGGAGCAGGGGGCTCGGATACGCAGTATTTT. Residues: CASSQDGAGGSDTQYF. The J gene is TRBJ2-3, the V gene TRBV3-1 (or the pseudogene TRBV3-2), with 8 bases matching TRBD1. Germline lookup yields CDR1 LGHDT and CDR2 YNNKEL (reference sequence). The length of the CDR3 is 16 residues. Trimming took 0 bases from V and 6 from J; bases not matched to a gene: 8.

V and J are TRBV24-1 and TRBJ2-4; 9 bases match TRBD1. Germline V gives CDR1 KGHDR, CDR2 SFDVKD. The CDR3 is made up of 17 amino acids. V shed 4 bases, J shed 1 base, and the junction held 7 bases outside the gene matches. CDR3 nucleotides: TGTGCCACCAGTGACTGGGGGGACAGGGTGGCCAAAAACATTCAGTACTTC. It specifies CATSDWGDRVAKNIQYF.